The 11 T cell receptor beta chains below come from one sample, sequenced in a study of cytomegalovirus exposure and HLA in healthy donors (dated by TCRdb to 2016 to 2017). Libraries were prepared through the immunoSEQ multiplex PCR assay. For the multiplex PCR, a mixture combining 60 forward primers for TCR Vbeta segments and 13 reverse primers for TCR Jbeta segments was used. What TCRdb holds here is the immuneACCESS table cut down to in-frame rearrangements. Part of the clones is not present; checked against another copy, under half of the missing clones reflect an unresolved V gene, and the others are unexplained. This sample is represented by 90,000 to 100,000 clones; under 75% of them were singletons. Over 1% of the sample is in the top ten clones. The specimen was PBMCs. All receptors come from a female donor in good health and CMV-seronegative.

V is TRBV9 and J is TRBJ2-7, with 8 bases lining up with TRBD2. There are 15 residues in the CDR3. J lost 3 bases, V lost 4 bases, and 9 bases had no gene match. From germline, CDR1 is SGDLS and CDR2 YYNGEE. In nucleotides, the CDR3 is TGTGCCAGCAGCTTACAAAGCGGGAGAGGCTACGAGCAGTACTTC. Translation: CASSLQSGRGYEQYF.

This clone was detected only once. The genes are TRBV6-6 and TRBJ1-2; TRBD1 agrees at 8 bases. CDR1 is MNHNY and CDR2 is SVGAGI in the germline V gene (reference sequence). The V gene end was trimmed by 0 bases and the J gene end by 8 bases; junction bases not matched to a gene: 5. The CDR3 is made up of 14 amino acids. CDR3 amino acids: CASSYSAAGGGYTF. The DNA for the CDR3 is TGTGCCAGCAGTTACTCGGCTGCAGGGGGCGGCTACACCTTC.

The chain carries TRBV19 and TRBJ2-2, with D possibly TRBD1 on 6 matching bases. The CDR3 extends over 13 amino acids. The germline V and J ends were trimmed by 7 bases and 6 bases, with 12 bases remaining between them. Germline-derived CDR1 and CDR2 are LNHDA and SQIVND (reference sequence). CDR3 region: CASIQGYSGELFF. The CDR3 DNA sequence: TGTGCCAGTATTCAGGGGTACTCCGGGGAGCTGTTTTTT. The complete variable domain, with remaining parts taken from reference TRBV19 and TRBJ2-2, reads DGGITQSPKYLFRKEGQNVTLSCEQNLNHDAMYWYRQDPGQGLRLIYYSQIVNDFQKGDIAEGYSVSREKKESFPLTVTSAQKNPTAFYLCASIQGYSGELFFGEGSRLTVL.

The chain recombines TRBV6-1 with TRBJ2-7; 13 bases line up with TRBD2. This CDR3 contains 15 residues. V lost 6 bases, J lost 7 bases, and 9 bases stayed unmatched. The V gene's germline CDR1 is MNHNS and CDR2 SASEGT. CDR3 coding DNA: TGTGCCAGCAGGCTACTAGCGGGAGGGGACCCGGAGCAGTACTTC. Its translation is CASRLLAGGDPEQYF.

This chain uses TRBV4-3 with TRBJ2-2; a possible D gene is TRBD1 (6 bases). Germline CDR1 LGHNA, CDR2 YSLEER. V was trimmed by 0 bases and J by 10 bases, leaving 21 bases between them. CDR3 size: 17 residues. CDR3 in amino acids: CASSQDGVGAMLSELFF. CDR3 nucleotides: TGCGCCAGCAGCCAAGATGGTGTGGGGGCCATGCTCTCGGAGCTGTTTTTT.

The rearrangement links TRBV5-1 to TRBJ2-5; D is undetermined. Germline assignment: CDR1 SGHRS and CDR2 YFSETQ. Trimming removed 0 bases from V and 0 bases from J, with 6 bases in between. CDR3 length equals 14 residues. The CDR3: CASSLELDQETQYF. CDR3 coding DNA: TGCGCCAGCAGCTTGGAACTGGACCAAGAGACCCAGTACTTC. Full variable domain (outside the CDR3, taken from reference TRBV5-1 and TRBJ2-5): KAGVTQTPRYLIKTRGQQVTLSCSPISGHRSVSWYQQTPGQGLQFLFEYFSETQRNKGNFPGRFSGRQFSNSRSEMNVSTLELGDSALYLCASSLELDQETQYFGPGTRLLVL.

The chain employs TRBV7-9 and TRBJ2-2, with 7 bases identical to TRBD2. The CDR3 is 16 residues long. Germline CDR1 reads SEHNR; CDR2 reads FQNEAQ (reference sequence). The V and J ends lost 5 bases and 4 bases, in that order; junction bases with no gene match: 10. The CDR3, as DNA: TGTGCCAGCAGCGGGGGGACTATTCACGGCACCGGGGAGCTGTTTTTT. Encoded protein: CASSGGTIHGTGELFF.

The CDR3 DNA sequence: TGTGCCAGCGGGTCCGGGACAGGGAATTCACCCCTCCACTTT. Amino acid sequence: CASGSGTGNSPLHF. The gene calls are TRBV6-5 and TRBJ1-6; 9 nucleotides match TRBD1. The V gene end was trimmed by 8 bases and the J gene end by 7 bases; junction bases not matched to a gene: 6. The CDR3 is made up of 14 amino acids. Germline CDR1 reads MNHEY; CDR2 reads SVGAGI.

In nucleotides, the CDR3 is TGTGCCTGGAGTGTAGGGAGGGGATCTTCCTCAGATGATACGCAGTATTTT. Translated: CAWSVGRGSSSDDTQYF. The V gene is TRBV30, the J gene TRBJ2-3, with 7 bases aligning to TRBD2. J lost 6 bases, V lost 0 bases, and 15 bases had no gene match. The CDR3 consists of 17 residues. The germline V gene has CDR1 GTSNPN and CDR2 SVGIG (reference sequence).

The V call is TRBV4-1, the J call TRBJ2-3; the D gene is possibly TRBD2 (6 bases). The CDR3 consists of 19 residues. The germline V and J ends were trimmed by 0 bases and 4 bases, with 23 bases remaining between them. Germline assignment: CDR1 MGHRA and CDR2 YSYEKL. The CDR3 spells CASSQDTGERTITADTQYF. As DNA, the CDR3 is TGCGCCAGCAGCCAAGACACGGGGGAGCGGACTATCACCGCAGATACGCAGTATTTT.

The CDR3 loop reads CASSEYGESAEQYF. The CDR3 coding sequence is TGTGCCAGCAGTGAATACGGGGAGTCGGCCGAGCAGTACTTC. The chain joins TRBV25-1 to TRBJ2-7, with a possible D match to TRBD2 (5 bases). Germline CDR1 is MGHDK and CDR2 is SYGVNS. There are 14 residues in the CDR3. Trimming took off 0 bases at V and 6 bases at J, with 12 bases between the two ends.